Included here is one T cell receptor (beta chain) sequence, with context. The assay was immunoSEQ multiplex PCR, and TCRdb's table has in-frame clones only and misses some. Of roughly 380,000 clones in the sample, about nine tenths are singletons; the top ten hold over 1%. The data are from a study of blood T cell repertoires in COVID-19. Background on the study: Material from acute and convalescent COVID-19 was sourced from the United States, Italy and Spain. T cells, B-cell-depleted T cells, or PBMCs supplied cDNA or gDNA.

Participants were aged roughly 18 to 90 years, lived in over 20 US areas, and enrolled virtually. Someone with COVID-19 had been met by exposed participants within 2 weeks before study entry. Sequenced sample: PBMCs or T cells enriched from blood (not recorded which). The origin of this receptor is a woman aged 25 to 39 who had been exposed to COVID-19.

The CDR3 nucleotides read TGCGCCAGCAGCTTGGTAGGGACAGGGCGCCCCTATGGCTACACCTTC. Translating it yields CASSLVGTGRPYGYTF. The V and J genes are TRBV5-1 and TRBJ1-2; 9 positions match TRBD1. V gave up 0 bases and J gave up 4 bases; unmatched junction bases: 7. Germline-derived CDR1 and CDR2 are SGHRS and YFSETQ. The CDR3 extends over 16 amino acids.